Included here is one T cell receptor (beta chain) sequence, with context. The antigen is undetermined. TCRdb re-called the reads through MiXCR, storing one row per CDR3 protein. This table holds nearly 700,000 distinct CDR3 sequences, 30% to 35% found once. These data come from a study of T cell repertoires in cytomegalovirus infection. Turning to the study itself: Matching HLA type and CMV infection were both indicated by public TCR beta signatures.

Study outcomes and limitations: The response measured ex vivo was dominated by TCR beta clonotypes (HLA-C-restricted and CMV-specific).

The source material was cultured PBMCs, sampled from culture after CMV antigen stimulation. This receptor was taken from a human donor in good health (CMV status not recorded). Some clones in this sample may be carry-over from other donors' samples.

The CDR3 spells CASTSRAGAGYGYTF. The CDR3, as DNA: TGTGCCAGCACCTCTAGAGCGGGGGCAGGGTATGGCTACACCTTC. The chain combines TRBV12-3 or TRBV12-4 with TRBJ1-2; a weak D match, TRBD1 (6 bases). Deletions cut 7 bases from V and 5 bases from J, with 20 bases between. The CDR3 sequence is 15 residues long.